This TCR beta chain was obtained from a study of blood T cell repertoires in COVID-19. The CDR3 is 16 amino acids. The germline V and J ends were trimmed by 5 bases and 6 bases, with 17 bases remaining between them. Germline CDR1 MDHEN, CDR2 SYDVKM. Assay used: immunoSEQ multiplex PCR; TCRdb lists only in-frame clones, some missing. The sample lists fewer than 300,000 clones; 85% were seen once. This receptor was obtained from a woman in her fifties or sixties who had recovered from COVID-19. The rearrangement links TRBV28 to TRBJ1-6; D unclear. The material sequenced was PBMCs or T cells enriched from blood (not recorded which). The DNA for the CDR3 is TGTGCCAGCAGTCCCCTCGGTGCGGCTTTTAATTCACCCCTCCACTTT. Translation gives CASSPLGAAFNSPLHF.